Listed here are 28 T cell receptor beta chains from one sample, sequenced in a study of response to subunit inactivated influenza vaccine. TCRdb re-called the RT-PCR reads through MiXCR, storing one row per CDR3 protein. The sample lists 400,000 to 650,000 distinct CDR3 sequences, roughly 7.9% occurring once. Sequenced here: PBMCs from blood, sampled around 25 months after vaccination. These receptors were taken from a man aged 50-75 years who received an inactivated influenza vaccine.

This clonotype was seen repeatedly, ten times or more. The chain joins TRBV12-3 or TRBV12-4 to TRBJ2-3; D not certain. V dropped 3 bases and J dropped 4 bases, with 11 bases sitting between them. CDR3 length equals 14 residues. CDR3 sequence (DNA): TGTGCCAGCAGTTTGGAAATGGGGTCAGATACGCAGTATTTT. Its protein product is CASSLEMGSDTQYF.

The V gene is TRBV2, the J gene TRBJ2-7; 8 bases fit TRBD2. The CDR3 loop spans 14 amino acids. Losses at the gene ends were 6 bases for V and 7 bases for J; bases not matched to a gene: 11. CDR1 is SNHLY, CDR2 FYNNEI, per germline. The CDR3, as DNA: TGTGCCAGCAGAGCGGGACTAGTCAGGAATGAGCAGTACTTC. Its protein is CASRAGLVRNEQYF.

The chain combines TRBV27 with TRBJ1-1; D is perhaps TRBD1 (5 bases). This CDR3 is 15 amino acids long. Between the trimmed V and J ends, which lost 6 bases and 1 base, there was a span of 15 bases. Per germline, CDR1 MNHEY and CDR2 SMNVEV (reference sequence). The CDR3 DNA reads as TGTGCCAGCAGAGACCGGACACTCGGGAACACTGAAGCTTTCTTT. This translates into CASRDRTLGNTEAFF.

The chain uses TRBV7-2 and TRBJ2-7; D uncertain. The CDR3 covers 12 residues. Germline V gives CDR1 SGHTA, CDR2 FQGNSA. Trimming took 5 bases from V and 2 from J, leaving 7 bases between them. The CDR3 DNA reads TGTGCCAGCAGCATATATCCCTACGAGCAGTACTTC. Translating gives CASSIYPYEQYF.

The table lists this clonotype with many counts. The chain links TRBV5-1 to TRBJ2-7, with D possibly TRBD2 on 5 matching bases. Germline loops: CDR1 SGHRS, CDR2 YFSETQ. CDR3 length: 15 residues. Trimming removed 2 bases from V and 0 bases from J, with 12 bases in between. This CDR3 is CASSFSAGPSYEQYF. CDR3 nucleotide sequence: TGCGCCAGCAGCTTTAGTGCGGGTCCCTCCTACGAGCAGTACTTC.

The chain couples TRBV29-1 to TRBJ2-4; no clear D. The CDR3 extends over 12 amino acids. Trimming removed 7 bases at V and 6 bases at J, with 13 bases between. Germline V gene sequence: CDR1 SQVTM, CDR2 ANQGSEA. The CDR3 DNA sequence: TGCAGCGCCAGATATTTGGGAAACATTCAGTACTTC. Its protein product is CSARYLGNIQYF.

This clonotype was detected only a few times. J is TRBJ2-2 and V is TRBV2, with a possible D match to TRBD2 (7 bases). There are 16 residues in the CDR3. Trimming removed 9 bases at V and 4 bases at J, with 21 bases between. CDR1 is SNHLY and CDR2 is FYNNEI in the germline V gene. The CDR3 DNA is TGTGCCAGTCAAGGGGGGGAGCGCCTGGCCACCGGGGAGCTGTTTTTT. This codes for CASQGGERLATGELFF.

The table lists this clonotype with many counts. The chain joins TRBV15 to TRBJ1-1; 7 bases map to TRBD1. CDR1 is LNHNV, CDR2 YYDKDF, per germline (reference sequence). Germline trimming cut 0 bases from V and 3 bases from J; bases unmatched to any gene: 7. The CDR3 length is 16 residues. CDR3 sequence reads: CATSRDAGGWDTEAFF. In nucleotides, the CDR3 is TGTGCCACCAGCAGAGATGCAGGGGGGTGGGACACTGAAGCTTTCTTT.

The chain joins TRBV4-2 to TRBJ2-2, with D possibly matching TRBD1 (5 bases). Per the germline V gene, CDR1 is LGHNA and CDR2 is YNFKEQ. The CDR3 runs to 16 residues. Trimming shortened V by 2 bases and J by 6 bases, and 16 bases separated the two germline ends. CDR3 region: CASSQRSLRAPGELFF. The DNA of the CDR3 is TGTGCCAGCAGCCAAAGATCCCTCAGGGCGCCCGGGGAGCTGTTTTTT.

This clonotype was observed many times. The CDR3 reads CASRRLAASYNEQFF. CDR3 nucleotide sequence: TGTGCCAGCAGACGACTAGCTGCTTCCTACAATGAGCAGTTCTTC. The V and J genes are TRBV27 and TRBJ2-1, with 7 bases lining up with TRBD2. Germline assignment: CDR1 MNHEY and CDR2 SMNVEV (reference sequence). J was trimmed by 1 base and V by 6 bases; bases with no gene match: 6. The CDR3 totals 15 residues.

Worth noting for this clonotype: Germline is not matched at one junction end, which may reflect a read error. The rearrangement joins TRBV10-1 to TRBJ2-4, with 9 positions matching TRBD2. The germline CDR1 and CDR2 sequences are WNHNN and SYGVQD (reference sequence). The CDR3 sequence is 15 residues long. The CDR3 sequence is CASSEKRGATNIQYF. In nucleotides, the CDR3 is TGCGCCAGCAGCGAGAAGCGGGGGGCCACAAACATTCAGTACTTC.

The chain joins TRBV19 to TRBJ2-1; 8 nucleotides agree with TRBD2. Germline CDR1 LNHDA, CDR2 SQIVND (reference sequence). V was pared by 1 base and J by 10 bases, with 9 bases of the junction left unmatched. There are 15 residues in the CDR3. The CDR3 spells CASSIGYSGTPEQFF. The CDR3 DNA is TGTGCCAGTAGTATAGGGTATAGCGGGACACCCGAGCAGTTCTTC.

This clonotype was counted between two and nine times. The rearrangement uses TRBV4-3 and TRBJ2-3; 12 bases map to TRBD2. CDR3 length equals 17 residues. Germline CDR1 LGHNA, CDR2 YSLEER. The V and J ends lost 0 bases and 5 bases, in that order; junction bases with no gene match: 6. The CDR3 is CASSQELTSGGRDTQYF. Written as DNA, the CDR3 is TGCGCCAGCAGCCAAGAATTGACTAGCGGGGGCAGAGATACGCAGTATTTT.

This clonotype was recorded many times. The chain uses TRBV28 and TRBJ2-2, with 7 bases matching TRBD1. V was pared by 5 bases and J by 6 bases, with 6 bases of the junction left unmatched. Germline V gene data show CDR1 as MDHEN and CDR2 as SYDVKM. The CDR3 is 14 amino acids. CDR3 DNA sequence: TGTGCCAGCAGTCCTACTACAGGGGCCGGGGAGCTGTTTTTT. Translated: CASSPTTGAGELFF.

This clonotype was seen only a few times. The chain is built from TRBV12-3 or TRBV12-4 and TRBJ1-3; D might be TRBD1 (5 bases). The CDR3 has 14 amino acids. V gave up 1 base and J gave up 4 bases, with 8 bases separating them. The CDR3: CASSLGRVGNTIYF. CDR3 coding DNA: TGTGCCAGCAGTTTAGGCAGGGTCGGAAACACCATATATTTT.

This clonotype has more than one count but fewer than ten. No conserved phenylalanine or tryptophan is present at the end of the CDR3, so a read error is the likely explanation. The CDR3 reads CASSPGLEGTDTQYL. In nucleotides, the CDR3 is TGTGCCAGCAGCCCCGGGCTAGAGGGCACAGATACGCAGTATCTT. The chain joins TRBV7-7 to TRBJ2-3; D remains ambiguous. Germline assignment: CDR1 SSHAT and CDR2 FNYEAQ (reference sequence). The V and J ends lost 5 bases and 1 base respectively, with 13 bases between them. CDR3 length: 15 amino acids.

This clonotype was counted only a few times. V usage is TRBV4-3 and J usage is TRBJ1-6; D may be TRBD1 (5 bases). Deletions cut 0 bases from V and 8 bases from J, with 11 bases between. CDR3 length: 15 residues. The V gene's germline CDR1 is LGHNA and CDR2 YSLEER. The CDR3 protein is CASSQDRGEDSPLHF. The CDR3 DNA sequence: TGCGCCAGCAGCCAAGATCGGGGGGAAGATTCACCCCTCCACTTT.

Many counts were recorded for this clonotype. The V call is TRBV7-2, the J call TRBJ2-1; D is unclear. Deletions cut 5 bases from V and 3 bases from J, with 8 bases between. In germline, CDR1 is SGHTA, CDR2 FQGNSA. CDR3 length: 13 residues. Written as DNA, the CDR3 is TGTGCCAGCAGCCAGGCGCTCTACAATGAGCAGTTCTTC. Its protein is CASSQALYNEQFF.

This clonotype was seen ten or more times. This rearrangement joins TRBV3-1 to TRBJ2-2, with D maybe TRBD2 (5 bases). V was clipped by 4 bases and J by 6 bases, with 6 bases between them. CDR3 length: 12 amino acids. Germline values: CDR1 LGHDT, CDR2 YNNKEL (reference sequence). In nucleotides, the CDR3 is TGTGCCAGCAGCCGAGGGTCCGGGGAGCTGTTTTTT. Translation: CASSRGSGELFF.

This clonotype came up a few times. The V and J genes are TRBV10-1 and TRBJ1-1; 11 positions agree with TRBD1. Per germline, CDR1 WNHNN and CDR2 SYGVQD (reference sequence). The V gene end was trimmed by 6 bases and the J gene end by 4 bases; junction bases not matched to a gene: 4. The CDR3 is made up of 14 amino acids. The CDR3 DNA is TGCGCCAGCAGACCGGACAGGGGGCCCACTGAAGCTTTCTTT. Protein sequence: CASRPDRGPTEAFF.

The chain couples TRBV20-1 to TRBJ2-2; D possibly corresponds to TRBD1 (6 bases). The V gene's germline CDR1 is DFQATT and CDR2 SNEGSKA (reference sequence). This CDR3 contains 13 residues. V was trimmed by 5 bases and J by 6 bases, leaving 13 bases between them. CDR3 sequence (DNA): TGCAGTGCTGCATCCAACAGGGCCGGGGAGCTGTTTTTT. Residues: CSAASNRAGELFF.

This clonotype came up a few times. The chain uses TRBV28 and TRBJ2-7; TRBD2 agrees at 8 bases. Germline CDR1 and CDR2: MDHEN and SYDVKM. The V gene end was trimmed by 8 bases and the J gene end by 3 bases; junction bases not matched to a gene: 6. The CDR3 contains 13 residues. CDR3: CASYQAGVYEQYF. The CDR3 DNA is TGTGCCAGCTACCAAGCGGGAGTCTACGAGCAGTACTTC.

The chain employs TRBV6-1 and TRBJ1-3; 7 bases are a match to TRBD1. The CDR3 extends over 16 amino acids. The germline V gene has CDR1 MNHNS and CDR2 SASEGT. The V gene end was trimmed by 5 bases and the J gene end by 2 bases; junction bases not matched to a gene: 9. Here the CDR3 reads CASSKGQERAGNTIYF. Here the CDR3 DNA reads TGTGCCAGCAGTAAAGGACAGGAGAGAGCTGGAAACACCATATATTTT.

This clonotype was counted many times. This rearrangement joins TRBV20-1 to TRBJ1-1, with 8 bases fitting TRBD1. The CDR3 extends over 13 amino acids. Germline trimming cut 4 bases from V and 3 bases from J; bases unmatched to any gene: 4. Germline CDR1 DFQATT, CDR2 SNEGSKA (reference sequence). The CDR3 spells CSAIQGAHTEAFF. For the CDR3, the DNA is TGCAGTGCTATCCAGGGGGCGCACACTGAAGCTTTCTTT.

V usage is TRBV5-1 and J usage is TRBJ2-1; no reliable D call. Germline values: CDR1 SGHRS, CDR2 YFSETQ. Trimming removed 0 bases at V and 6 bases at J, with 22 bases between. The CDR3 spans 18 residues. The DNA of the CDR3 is TGCGCCAGCAGCTTGGGTGGTCCTGGGCTGTTGCAGGTCAATGAGCAGTTCTTC. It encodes CASSLGGPGLLQVNEQFF.

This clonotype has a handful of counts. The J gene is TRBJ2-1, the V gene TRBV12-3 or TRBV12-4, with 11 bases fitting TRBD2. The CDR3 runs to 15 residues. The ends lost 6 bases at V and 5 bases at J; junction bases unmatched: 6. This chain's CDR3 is CASRPTSGGNNEQFF. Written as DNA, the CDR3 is TGTGCCAGCAGACCCACTAGCGGGGGAAACAATGAGCAGTTCTTC.

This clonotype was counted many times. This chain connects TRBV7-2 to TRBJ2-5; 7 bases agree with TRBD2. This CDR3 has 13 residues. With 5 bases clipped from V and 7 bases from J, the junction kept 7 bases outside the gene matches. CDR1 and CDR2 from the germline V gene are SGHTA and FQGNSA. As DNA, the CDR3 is TGTGCCAGCAGCCTAAAGCGGGACGGGACCCAGTACTTC. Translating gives CASSLKRDGTQYF.

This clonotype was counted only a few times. The CDR3 spells CASSQGQGYTGELFF. The CDR3 DNA follows: TGTGCCAGCAGCCAGGGACAGGGTTACACCGGGGAGCTGTTTTTT. The chain joins TRBV12-3 or TRBV12-4 to TRBJ2-2, with 9 positions matching TRBD1. The trim removed 6 bases at V and 3 bases at J, leaving 5 bases unmatched. The CDR3 extends over 15 amino acids.